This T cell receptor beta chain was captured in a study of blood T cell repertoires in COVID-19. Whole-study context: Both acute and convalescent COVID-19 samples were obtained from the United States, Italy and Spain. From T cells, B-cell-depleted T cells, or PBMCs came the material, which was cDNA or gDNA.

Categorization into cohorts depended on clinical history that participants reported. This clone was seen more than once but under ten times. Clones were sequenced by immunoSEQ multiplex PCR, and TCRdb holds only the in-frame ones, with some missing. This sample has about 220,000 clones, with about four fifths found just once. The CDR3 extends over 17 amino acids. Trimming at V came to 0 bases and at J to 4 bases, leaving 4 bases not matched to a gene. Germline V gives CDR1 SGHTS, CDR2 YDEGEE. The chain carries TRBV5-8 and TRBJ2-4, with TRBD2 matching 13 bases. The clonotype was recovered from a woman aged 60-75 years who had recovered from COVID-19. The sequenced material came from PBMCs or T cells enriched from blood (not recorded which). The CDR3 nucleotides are TGTGCCAGCAGCTTGGTCAGGACTAGCGGGGGAAAAAACATTCAGTACTTC. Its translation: CASSLVRTSGGKNIQYF.